A single sample is the source of the 25 T cell receptor beta chains below, sequenced in a study of cytomegalovirus exposure and HLA in healthy donors. It was with 60 Vbeta and 13 Jbeta primers that the PCR ran. The repertoire was sequenced with immunoSEQ multiplex PCR; TCRdb's copy has only in-frame clones and lacks some. The data contain 150,000 to 180,000 clones, about three quarters of them singletons. The sample comprised PBMCs. The receptors come from a woman aged 40 to 49 in good health and CMV-seronegative.

The chain uses TRBV29-1 and TRBJ2-7; TRBD2 matches at 9 bases. Germline values: CDR1 SQVTM, CDR2 ANQGSEA. J gave up 0 bases and V 3 bases, and 9 bases lay outside the gene matches. The CDR3 is made up of 16 amino acids. CDR3: CSVEGQRGASSYEQYF. CDR3 sequence (DNA): TGCAGCGTTGAGGGCCAGCGGGGGGCGAGCTCCTACGAGCAGTACTTC.

The CDR3 region is CATKPGGGYNEQFF. CDR3 bases: TGTGCCACCAAACCAGGGGGCGGCTACAATGAGCAGTTCTTC. J is TRBJ2-1 and V is TRBV27; 8 positions agree with TRBD1. The V gene end was trimmed by 10 bases and the J gene end by 3 bases; junction bases not matched to a gene: 8. From germline, CDR1 is MNHEY and CDR2 SMNVEV (reference sequence). The CDR3 loop spans 14 amino acids.

This clone has just a few counts. The CDR3 DNA sequence: TGTGCCAGCAGTGCCGGGACCTACAATGAGCAGTTCTTC. Protein sequence: CASSAGTYNEQFF. The chain has TRBV6-5 and TRBJ2-1, with D possibly being TRBD2 (5 bases). Trimming shortened V by 5 bases and J by 2 bases, and 7 bases separated the two germline ends. The CDR3 contains 13 residues. CDR1 is MNHEY, CDR2 SVGAGI, per germline.

This chain links TRBV25-1 with TRBJ2-6, with 10 bases identical to TRBD1. CDR1 is MGHDK and CDR2 is SYGVNS in the germline V gene. Trimming took 6 bases from V and 4 from J; bases not matched to a gene: 6. This CDR3 spans 16 amino acids. Here the CDR3 reads CASRGQGIQGANVLTF. CDR3 coding DNA: TGTGCCAGCAGGGGACAGGGGATTCAGGGGGCCAACGTCCTGACTTTC.

The chain uses TRBV19 and TRBJ1-6; a possible D gene is TRBD1 (5 bases). Germline V gene sequence: CDR1 LNHDA, CDR2 SQIVND (reference sequence). The CDR3 contains 14 residues. V lost 3 bases and J 8 bases, leaving 11 bases between the germline ends. CDR3 protein: CASSIDSAYSPLHF. In DNA form, the CDR3 reads TGTGCCAGTAGTATTGACAGTGCATATTCACCCCTCCACTTT.

The chain has TRBV7-2 and TRBJ1-2; D may be TRBD1 (6 bases). The CDR3 loop spans 15 amino acids. Trimming stripped 4 bases from V and 0 bases from J, with 12 bases between. Germline values: CDR1 SGHTA, CDR2 FQGNSA. In DNA, the CDR3 is TGTGCCAGCAGCTCAGGGGCAGGGACTAACTATGGCTACACCTTC. Encoded protein: CASSSGAGTNYGYTF.

The chain links TRBV30 to TRBJ2-7, with a tentative D call TRBD1 (6 bases). Germline CDR1 reads GTSNPN; CDR2 reads SVGIG (reference sequence). V dropped 5 bases and J dropped 5 bases, with 13 bases sitting between them. The CDR3 length is 12 residues. The chain's CDR3 is CAWEQNRDEQYF. The CDR3 DNA follows: TGTGCCTGGGAGCAGAACAGGGACGAGCAGTACTTC.

This rearrangement joins TRBV13 to TRBJ1-2; D perhaps matches TRBD1 (5 bases). The V and J ends lost 2 bases and 6 bases respectively, with 16 bases between them. Per germline, CDR1 PRHDT and CDR2 FYEKMQ (reference sequence). CDR3 length equals 15 residues. The CDR3 DNA sequence: TGTGCCAGCAGCTTATGGCGGCAGGGTATGGATGGCTACACCTTC. Protein product: CASSLWRQGMDGYTF. Full variable domain (rest looked up from reference TRBV13 and TRBJ1-2): AAGVIQSPRHLIKEKRETATLKCYPIPRHDTVYWYQQGPGQDPQFLISFYEKMQSDKGSIPDRFSAQQFSDYHSELNMSSLELGDSALYFCASSLWRQGMDGYTFGSGTRLTVV.

J is TRBJ2-3 and V is TRBV27; D may be TRBD2 (5 bases). Trimming left V 5 bases short and J 4 bases short, with 16 bases between. Germline V gene data show CDR1 as MNHEY and CDR2 as SMNVEV (reference sequence). The CDR3 length is 15 residues. The CDR3 DNA reads TGTGCCAGCAGTATCGGACTGGCTGTGGCAGATACGCAGTATTTT. It translates to CASSIGLAVADTQYF.

Comment on this clone: At one boundary the junction diverges from the germline segment, which might be a read error. The chain links TRBV7-7 to TRBJ2-5, with 12 positions matching TRBD2. Germline CDR1 SSHAT, CDR2 FNYEAQ (reference sequence). The CDR3 extends over 16 amino acids. In nucleotides, the CDR3 is TGTGCTAGCAGCTTAGGACTAGCGGGGAACCAAGAGACCCAGTACTTC. Its translation: CASSLGLAGNQETQYF. Full variable domain (missing parts from reference TRBV7-7 and TRBJ2-5): GAGVSQSPRYKVTKRGQDVTLRCDPISSHATLYWYQQALGQGPEFLTYFNYEAQPDKSGLPSDRFSAERPEGSISTLTIQRTEQRDSAMYRCASSLGLAGNQETQYFGPGTRLLVL.

The V gene is TRBV6-5, the J gene TRBJ2-7; D uncertain. This CDR3 region has 13 residues. CDR1 is MNHEY and CDR2 is SVGAGI in the germline V gene. V lost 2 bases and J lost 3, with 8 bases in between. The CDR3 bases are TGTGCCAGCAGTTACGCGGAAGTCTACGAGCAGTACTTC. Translated: CASSYAEVYEQYF.

There are a few counts of this clone. This chain links TRBV10-3 with TRBJ2-5; D possibly corresponds to TRBD1 (6 bases). The CDR3 is 14 amino acids. Trimming shortened V by 4 bases and J by 2 bases, and 11 bases separated the two germline ends. Germline V gene lookup returns CDR1 ENHRY and CDR2 SYGVKD. The CDR3 coding sequence is TGTGCCATCAGTGGTCTAGGACAGCAAGAGACCCAGTACTTC. This codes for CAISGLGQQETQYF.

The chain employs TRBV10-3 and TRBJ2-1; 14 bases fit TRBD2. The length of the CDR3 is 16 residues. With V trimmed by 6 bases and J by 7 bases, 8 bases remained unmatched. The germline V gene encodes CDR1 ENHRY and CDR2 SYGVKD. The CDR3 is CAIRSGLAGVVNEQFF. The CDR3 DNA follows: TGTGCCATCAGATCGGGACTAGCGGGAGTCGTAAATGAGCAGTTCTTC.

This clone was counted only a few times. V usage is TRBV7-8 and J usage is TRBJ1-5, with 10 bases aligning to TRBD1. The CDR3 totals 14 residues. Germline CDR1 reads SGHVS; CDR2 reads FQNEAQ. V was clipped by 3 bases and J by 11 bases; unmatched bases: 7. The DNA of the CDR3 is TGTGCCAGCAGCTTCGGGACAGGGGATGGGACCCAGCATTTT. Protein sequence: CASSFGTGDGTQHF.

The rearrangement uses TRBV27 and TRBJ2-7; 15 nucleotides match TRBD2. Trimming cost V 5 bases and J 4 bases; bases outside gene matches: 15. The CDR3 runs to 19 residues. CDR1 and CDR2 from the germline V gene are MNHEY and SMNVEV (reference sequence). Written as DNA, the CDR3 is TGTGCCAGCAGTAAACCGGGACTAGCGGGAGGCAGTGGGAGATACGAGCAGTACTTC. Translated: CASSKPGLAGGSGRYEQYF.

This clone turned up a few times. V usage is TRBV28 and J usage is TRBJ1-5; the match to TRBD1 covers 12 bases. CDR1 MDHEN and CDR2 SYDVKM come from the germline V gene. This CDR3 is built from 19 residues. Trimming cost V 3 bases and J 2 bases; bases outside gene matches: 11. The CDR3: CASSFLPGTGGEGNQPQHF. DNA for the CDR3: TGTGCCAGCAGTTTCCTCCCCGGGACAGGGGGCGAGGGCAATCAGCCCCAGCATTTT.

The rearrangement joins TRBV6-1 to TRBJ1-5, with a tentative D call TRBD1 (5 bases). V dropped 6 bases and J dropped 0 bases, with 9 bases sitting between them. Germline CDR1 is MNHNS and CDR2 is SASEGT. This CDR3 spans 14 amino acids. The DNA of the CDR3 is TGTGCCAGCAGGGACGGACATAGCAATCAGCCCCAGCATTTT. It translates to CASRDGHSNQPQHF.

The rearrangement links TRBV10-3 to TRBJ2-3; perhaps TRBD2 as D (5 bases). The germline CDR1 and CDR2 sequences are ENHRY and SYGVKD. The CDR3 spans 12 residues. V lost 8 bases to trimming and J lost 0 bases, with 6 bases between them. CDR3 nucleotides: TGTGCCATCCGGGGTAGCACAGATACGCAGTATTTT. This sequence encodes CAIRGSTDTQYF.

The chain combines TRBV6-5 with TRBJ1-2; 7 bases are a match to TRBD1. The ends lost 7 bases at V and 7 bases at J; junction bases unmatched: 6. This CDR3 is built from 12 residues. CDR1 and CDR2 (germline): MNHEY, SVGAGI. The DNA for the CDR3 is TGTGCCAGCATGGAGGGGGCGAGTGGCTACACCTTC. It yields the protein CASMEGASGYTF.

The rearrangement joins TRBV18 to TRBJ1-4; no clear D gene. The CDR3 is made up of 14 amino acids. In germline, CDR1 is KGHSH, CDR2 LQKENI. Trimming left V 2 bases short and J 8 bases short, with 12 bases between. The CDR3 is CASSPGRGVEKLFF. In nucleotides, the CDR3 is TGTGCCAGCTCACCAGGGAGAGGAGTCGAAAAACTGTTTTTT.

This clone has more than one count but fewer than ten. The rearrangement joins TRBV30 to TRBJ2-7, with TRBD2 matching over 14 bases. Germline V gives CDR1 GTSNPN, CDR2 SVGIG (reference sequence). The V segment lost 5 bases and the J segment 3 bases; nucleotides outside the gene matches: 15. The CDR3 runs 18 residues. The DNA for the CDR3 is TGTGCCTGGGGTTCGGGACTAGCGGGAGAGGAGCTAAACTACGAGCAGTACTTC. Its translation is CAWGSGLAGEELNYEQYF.

The gene calls are TRBV6-1 and TRBJ1-1; D possibly corresponds to TRBD1 (5 bases). V was clipped by 6 bases and J by 7 bases, with 18 bases between them. Germline CDR1 is MNHNS and CDR2 is SASEGT. The CDR3 has 14 residues. The CDR3 reads CASSSGWGTNEAFF. CDR3 nucleotide sequence: TGTGCCAGCAGCAGTGGGTGGGGCACTAATGAAGCTTTCTTT.

This chain uses TRBV5-4 with TRBJ2-5; possibly TRBD2 for D (6 bases). V gave up 4 bases and J gave up 2 bases, with 12 bases separating them. The length of the CDR3 is 14 residues. Germline V gene data show CDR1 as SGHNT and CDR2 as YYREEE (reference sequence). The CDR3 nucleotides are TGTGCCAGCAGCACTAATAGCGGACAAGAGACCCAGTACTTC. This translates into CASSTNSGQETQYF.

The V gene is TRBV5-1, the J gene TRBJ2-3; tentatively, D is TRBD2 (6 bases). Germline V gene data show CDR1 as SGHRS and CDR2 as YFSETQ. V lost 4 bases and J lost 4, with 13 bases in between. The CDR3 contains 14 residues. The CDR3 bases are TGCGCCAGCAGCACCGGGCCGGGGGCAGATACGCAGTATTTT. Residues: CASSTGPGADTQYF.

The gene calls are TRBV19 and TRBJ2-3; 12 bases match TRBD2. Germline V gives CDR1 LNHDA, CDR2 SQIVND (reference sequence). Trimming took 5 bases from V and 2 from J; bases not matched to a gene: 5. This CDR3 comprises 16 residues. The CDR3 is CASSPWTSGITDTQYF. CDR3 nucleotides: TGTGCCAGTAGTCCCTGGACTAGCGGGATCACAGATACGCAGTATTTT.